The entry that follows covers one T cell receptor beta chain sequence. Its antigen is as yet unknown. These data belong to a study of T cell repertoires in cytomegalovirus infection. Across the whole study: In the study, CMV epitopes included recently identified HLA-C-restricted and well-studied HLA-B-restricted ones. Shared public TCR beta signatures pointed to both CMV infection and a matching HLA type. General study points: HLA-C-restricted CMV-specific TCR beta clonotypes were dominant in the ex vivo response. Cumulated frequencies of public TCR beta families served to identify carriers of CMV plus the relevant HLA.

TCRdb re-analysed the reads in MiXCR, keeping a single row per CDR3 protein. The sample records 570,000 or so distinct CDR3 sequences, around two fifths being singletons. CDR1 and CDR2 from the germline V gene are SGHTA and FQGNSA. Trimming stripped 4 bases from V and 1 base from J, with 18 bases between. The CDR3 length is 17 residues. Specimen: cultured PBMCs, collected from culture after CMV antigen stimulation. The genes are TRBV7-2 and TRBJ2-3; tentatively, D is TRBD1 (6 bases). This receptor was identified in a human donor in good health (CMV status not recorded). Some clones in this sample may be carry-over from other donors' samples. CDR3 sequence reads: CASSSTHRDHRTDTQYF. The CDR3 bases are TGTGCCAGCAGCTCCACTCACAGGGACCATCGCACAGATACGCAGTATTTT.